Described below is a single T cell receptor beta chain sequence and its context. J gave up 8 bases and V 0 bases, and 6 bases lay outside the gene matches. Germline CDR1 and CDR2: LGHNA and YSLEER. The CDR3 length is 16 residues. This entry belongs to a study of blood T cell repertoires in COVID-19. The table came from immunoSEQ multiplex PCR; TCRdb's copy has only in-frame clones and leaves some out. The sample consists of about 480,000 clones, roughly 90% of them appearing once. The sequenced sample consisted of PBMCs or T cells enriched from blood (not recorded which). This rearrangement joins TRBV4-3 to TRBJ1-4; 10 nucleotides align to TRBD1. The TCR comes from a middle-aged woman who had recovered from COVID-19. The CDR3 loop is CASSQDGTGVEEKLFF. The CDR3 DNA sequence: TGCGCCAGCAGCCAAGATGGGACAGGGGTGGAGGAAAAACTGTTTTTT.